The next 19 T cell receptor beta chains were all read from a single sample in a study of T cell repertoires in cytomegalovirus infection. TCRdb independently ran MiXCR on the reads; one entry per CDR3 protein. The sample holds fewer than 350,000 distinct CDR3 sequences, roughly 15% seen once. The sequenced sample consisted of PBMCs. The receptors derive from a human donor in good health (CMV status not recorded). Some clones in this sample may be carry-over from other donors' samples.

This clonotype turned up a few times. CDR3 coding DNA: TGTGCCAGCACGCCCAGGGGTCCCCAAGAGACCCAGTACTTC. Translation: CASTPRGPQETQYF. This chain connects TRBV6-1 to TRBJ2-5; D may be TRBD1 (6 bases). Germline V gene sequence: CDR1 MNHNS, CDR2 SASEGT. The germline V and J ends were trimmed by 7 bases and 1 base, with 13 bases remaining between them. This CDR3 is built from 14 residues.

CDR3 sequence: CASSLSRQGGGYTF. In nucleotides, the CDR3 is TGTGCCAGCAGTTTATCTCGACAGGGTGGTGGCTACACCTTC. This sequence joins TRBV12-3 or TRBV12-4 and TRBJ1-2, with 7 nucleotides matching TRBD1. The CDR3 loop spans 14 amino acids. V dropped 2 bases and J dropped 7; count of bases not matched to a gene: 7.

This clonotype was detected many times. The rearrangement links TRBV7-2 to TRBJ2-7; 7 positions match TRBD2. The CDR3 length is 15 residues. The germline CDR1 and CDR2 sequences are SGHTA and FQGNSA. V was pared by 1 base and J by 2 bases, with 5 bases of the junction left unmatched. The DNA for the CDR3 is TGTGCCAGCAGCTTAGGTGCTAGCGGTACCTACGAGCAGTACTTC. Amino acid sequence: CASSLGASGTYEQYF.

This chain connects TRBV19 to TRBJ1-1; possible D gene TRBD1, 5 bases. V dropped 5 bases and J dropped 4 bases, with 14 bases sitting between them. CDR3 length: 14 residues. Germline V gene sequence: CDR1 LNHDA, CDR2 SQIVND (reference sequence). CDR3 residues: CASSRGQGVTEAFF. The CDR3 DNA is TGTGCCAGTAGTCGCGGGCAGGGTGTCACTGAAGCTTTCTTT.

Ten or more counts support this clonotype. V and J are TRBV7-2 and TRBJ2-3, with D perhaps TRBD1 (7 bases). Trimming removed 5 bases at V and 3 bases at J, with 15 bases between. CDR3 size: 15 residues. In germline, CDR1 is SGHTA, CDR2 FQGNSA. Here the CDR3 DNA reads TGTGCCAGCAGCCCCCAGACAGGGAGGACAGATACGCAGTATTTT. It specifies CASSPQTGRTDTQYF.

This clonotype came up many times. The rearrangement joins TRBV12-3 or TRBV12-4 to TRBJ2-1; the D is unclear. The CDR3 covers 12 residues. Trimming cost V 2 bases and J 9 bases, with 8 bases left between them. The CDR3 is CASSLYSGEQFF. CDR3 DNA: TGTGCCAGCAGTTTATACTCGGGTGAGCAGTTCTTC.

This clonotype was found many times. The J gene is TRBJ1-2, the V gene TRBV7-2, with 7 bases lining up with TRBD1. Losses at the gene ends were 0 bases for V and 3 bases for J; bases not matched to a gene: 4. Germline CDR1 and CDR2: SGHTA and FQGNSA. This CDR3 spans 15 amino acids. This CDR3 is CASSLAPGQDYGYTF. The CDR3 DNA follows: TGTGCCAGCAGCTTAGCACCAGGACAGGACTATGGCTACACCTTC.

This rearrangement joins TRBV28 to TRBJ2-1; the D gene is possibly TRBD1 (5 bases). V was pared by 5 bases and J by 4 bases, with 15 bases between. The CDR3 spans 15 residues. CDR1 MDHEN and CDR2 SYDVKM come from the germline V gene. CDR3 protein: CASSTRQSSYNEQFF. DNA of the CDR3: TGTGCCAGCAGTACCCGACAGTCATCGTACAATGAGCAGTTCTTC.

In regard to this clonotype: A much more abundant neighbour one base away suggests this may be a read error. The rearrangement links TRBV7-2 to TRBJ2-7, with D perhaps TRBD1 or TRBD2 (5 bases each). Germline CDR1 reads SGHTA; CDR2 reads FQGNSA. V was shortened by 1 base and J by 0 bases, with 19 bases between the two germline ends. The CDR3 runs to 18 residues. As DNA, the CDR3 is TGTGCCAGCAGCTTAGAGGCCCCGGGACCTCCATTCTCCTACGAGCAGTACTTC. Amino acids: CASSLEAPGPPFSYEQYF.

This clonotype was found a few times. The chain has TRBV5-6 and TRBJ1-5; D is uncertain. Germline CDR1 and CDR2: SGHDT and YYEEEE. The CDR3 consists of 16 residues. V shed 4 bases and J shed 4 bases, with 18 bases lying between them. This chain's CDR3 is CASSRRSRLGNQPQHF. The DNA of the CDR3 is TGTGCCAGCAGCCGGAGGAGCAGGTTAGGGAATCAGCCCCAGCATTTT.

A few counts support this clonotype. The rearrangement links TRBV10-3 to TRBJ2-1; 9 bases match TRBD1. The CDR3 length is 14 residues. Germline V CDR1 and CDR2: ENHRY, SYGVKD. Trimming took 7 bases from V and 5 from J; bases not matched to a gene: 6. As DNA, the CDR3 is TGTGCCATCAAAGGGGACAGGGTGGACAATGAGCAGTTCTTC. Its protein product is CAIKGDRVDNEQFF.

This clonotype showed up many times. CDR3 nucleotide sequence: TGTGCCAGCAGCTTAGTGGGACCCTCCTCCACAGATACGCAGTATTTT. Its translation is CASSLVGPSSTDTQYF. The genes are TRBV7-6 and TRBJ2-3; D assignment may be TRBD1 or TRBD2 (5 bases each). Germline values: CDR1 SGHVS, CDR2 FNYEAQ. The V end was cut by 1 base, the J end by 2 bases, with 13 bases between. The CDR3 runs 16 residues. The whole variable domain, filled in from reference TRBV7-6 and TRBJ2-3, reads GAGVSQSPRYKVTKRGQDVALRCDPISGHVSLYWYRQALGQGPEFLTYFNYEAQQDKSGLPNDRFSAERPEGSISTLTIQRTEQRDSAMYRCASSLVGPSSTDTQYFGPGTRLTVL.

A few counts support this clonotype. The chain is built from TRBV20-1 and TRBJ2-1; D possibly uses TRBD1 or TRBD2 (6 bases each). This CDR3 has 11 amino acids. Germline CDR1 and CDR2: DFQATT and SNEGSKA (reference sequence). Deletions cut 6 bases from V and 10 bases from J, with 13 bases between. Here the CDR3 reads CSAPTGREQFF. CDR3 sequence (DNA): TGCAGTGCGCCAACAGGGAGGGAGCAGTTCTTC.

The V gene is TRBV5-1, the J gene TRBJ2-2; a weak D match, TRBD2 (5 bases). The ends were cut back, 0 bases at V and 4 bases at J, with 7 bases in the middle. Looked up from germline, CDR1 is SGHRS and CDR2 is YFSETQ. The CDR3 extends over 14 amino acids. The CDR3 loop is CASSLGEITGELFF. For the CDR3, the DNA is TGCGCCAGCAGCTTGGGGGAGATCACCGGGGAGCTGTTTTTT. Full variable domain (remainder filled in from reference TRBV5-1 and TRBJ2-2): KAGVTQTPRYLIKTRGQQVTLSCSPISGHRSVSWYQQTPGQGLQFLFEYFSETQRNKGNFPGRFSGRQFSNSRSEMNVSTLELGDSALYLCASSLGEITGELFFGEGSRLTVL.

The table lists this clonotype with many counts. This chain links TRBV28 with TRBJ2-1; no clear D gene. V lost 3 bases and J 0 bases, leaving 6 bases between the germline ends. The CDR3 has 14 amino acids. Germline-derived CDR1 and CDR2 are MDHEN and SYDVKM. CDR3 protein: CASSLIPSYNEQFF. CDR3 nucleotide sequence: TGTGCCAGCAGTTTGATTCCCTCCTACAATGAGCAGTTCTTC.

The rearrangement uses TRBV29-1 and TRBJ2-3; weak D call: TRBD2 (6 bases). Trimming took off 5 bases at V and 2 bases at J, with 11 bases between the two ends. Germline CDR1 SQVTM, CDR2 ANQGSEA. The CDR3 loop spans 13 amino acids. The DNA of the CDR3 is TGCAGCGTTCAAAGACTAGTCACAGATACGCAGTATTTT. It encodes CSVQRLVTDTQYF.

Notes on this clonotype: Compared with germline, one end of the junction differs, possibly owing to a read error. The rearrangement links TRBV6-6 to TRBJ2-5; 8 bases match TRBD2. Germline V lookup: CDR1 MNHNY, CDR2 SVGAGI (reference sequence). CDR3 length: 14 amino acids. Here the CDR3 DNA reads TGTGCCAGCAGTCACTCTAGCGGGCAAGAGACCCAGTACTTC. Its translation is CASSHSSGQETQYF.

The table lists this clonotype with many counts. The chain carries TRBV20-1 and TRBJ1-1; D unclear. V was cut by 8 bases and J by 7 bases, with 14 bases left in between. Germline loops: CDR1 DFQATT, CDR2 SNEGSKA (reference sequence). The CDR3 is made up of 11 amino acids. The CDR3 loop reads CSTRRALEAFF. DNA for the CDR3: TGCAGTACCAGGAGAGCGCTTGAAGCTTTCTTT.

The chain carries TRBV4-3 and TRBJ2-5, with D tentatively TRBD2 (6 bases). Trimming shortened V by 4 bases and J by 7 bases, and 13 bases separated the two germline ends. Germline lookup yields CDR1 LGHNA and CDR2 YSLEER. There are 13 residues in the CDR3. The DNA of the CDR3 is TGCGCCAGCAGCCGACTGGGGCGGGGGACCCAGTACTTC. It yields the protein CASSRLGRGTQYF.